This T cell receptor (beta chain) stems from a study of radiation and T cells in renal cell carcinoma. Points from the study as a whole: Top tumor clonotypes rose in blood 2 weeks post-radiation, then contracted.

As to this clone: What it binds is not known.

Germline CDR1 MGHDK, CDR2 SYGVNS. Trimming took 2 bases from V and 1 from J, leaving 9 bases between them. The CDR3 totals 14 residues. Only in-frame clones appear in the TCRdb table, and some are missing; sequencing was by immunoSEQ multiplex PCR. The data hold approximately 86,000 clones, with roughly 80% observed a single time. Time point defined: blood 4 weeks post-SBRT, at nephrectomy. Treatment defined: 15 Gy SBRT to primary tumor, nephrectomy 4 weeks later. Nephrectomy followed 15 Gy stereotactic body radiation by 4 weeks. Serial blood draws occurred at baseline and 2 and 4 weeks post-SBRT. This renal cell carcinoma was of the clear cell type.

The rearrangement links TRBV25-1 to TRBJ2-7; D remains ambiguous. The TCR comes from a man aged 45-65 years with renal cell carcinoma. This specimen was blood, taken from a patient whose treatment included radiotherapy and nephrectomy. This CDR3 reads CASSEDALSYEQYF. The CDR3 DNA follows: TGTGCCAGCAGTGAAGATGCTCTGTCCTACGAGCAGTACTTC.